This T cell receptor (beta chain) was identified during a study of cytomegalovirus exposure and HLA in healthy donors. There are 16 residues in the CDR3. Trimming removed 6 bases from V and 3 bases from J; junction bases left unmatched: 14. The germline V gene has CDR1 MNHEY and CDR2 SMNVEV (reference sequence). PCR used 60 Vbeta primers and 13 Jbeta primers. Original methodology: About 12 million shared chains were among the 60 million to 80 million unique TCR beta chains that a later analysis counted. The method was immunoSEQ multiplex PCR; TCRdb's version includes in-frame clones alone and lacks a portion of them. That table furnishes V, J and clone size, whereas the DNA furnished D and trimming. In all, the sample yields around 130,000 clones. A remark on this clone: As yet, its antigen is unknown.

Study-wide results and caveats: Later work associated fewer than 20,000 TCR beta sequences with HLA alleles at 0.05 false discovery rate. Later, TCR association rates were found to vary by HLA locus, highest for DRB1 and lowest for HLA-C. Researchers reported in a later analysis that a missense DCLRE1C variant was tied to TCR beta V- and J-gene trimming.

This sequence joins TRBV27 and TRBJ2-7; 7 nucleotides line up with TRBD1. The receptor comes from a woman aged 55 to 70 in good health and CMV-seronegative. Input material: PBMCs. The CDR3 region has the DNA TGTGCCAGCAGCTTCTCCTCGGGACAGCTATTCTACGAGCAGTACTTC. Translated, it gives CASSFSSGQLFYEQYF.